This TCR beta chain was sequenced in a study of control samples from healthy donors and cancer patients. The CDR3 is 13 amino acids. Trimming left V 10 bases short and J 6 bases short, with 15 bases between. Germline CDR1 reads MNHEY; CDR2 reads SVGAGI. Using immunoSEQ multiplex PCR, the repertoire was profiled, and TCRdb retains in-frame clones only, with some absent. This sample has approximately 150,000 clones, with 93% found just once. The sequence was collected from a man between 18 and 35 years old in good health. This chain joins TRBV6-5 and TRBJ2-2; D might be TRBD2 (6 bases). Sequencing was carried out using blood. CDR3 sequence: CATSSVNSGELFF. The CDR3 nucleotides are TGTGCCACATCTAGCGTCAACTCCGGGGAGCTGTTTTTT.